The entry that follows covers one T cell receptor beta chain sequence. What it binds is unknown. This entry comes from a study of T cell repertoires in cytomegalovirus infection. Across the whole study: TCR beta signatures that were public indicated CMV infection and matching HLA type.

CDR3 length equals 13 residues. The V and J ends lost 5 bases and 2 bases respectively, with 10 bases between them. The germline V gene has CDR1 DFQATT and CDR2 SNEGSKA (reference sequence). TCRdb reprocessed the reads with MiXCR, giving one entry per CDR3 protein. This table has a few hundred thousand distinct CDR3 sequences, around 18% appearing once. Study findings and constraints: Cumulative frequency of public TCR beta families picked out carriers of CMV plus the relevant HLA. Ex vivo, HLA-C-restricted CMV-specific TCR beta clonotypes prevailed over the rest of the response.

The chain employs TRBV20-1 and TRBJ2-1, with D possibly called TRBD1 or TRBD2 (5 bases each). The sequence was collected from a human donor in good health (CMV status not recorded). Some clones in this sample may be carry-over from other donors' samples. Sequenced sample: PBMCs. The CDR3 DNA reads as TGCAGTGCTGGGACGCGGGCCTACAATGAGCAGTTCTTC. Residues: CSAGTRAYNEQFF.